This is a list of T cell receptor beta chains from one sample in a study of somatic mutations in cytotoxic T cells in rheumatoid arthritis. Sequencing used immunoSEQ multiplex PCR; TCRdb keeps in-frame clones, though not all of them. The data hold approximately 16,000 clones, with 65% to 85% observed a single time. Sequencing input: CD8+ T cells sorted from blood. The receptor set was obtained from an adult with rheumatoid arthritis. The CDR3 runs from the conserved cysteine through the conserved F or W. The order of the fields is CDR3 protein, V gene, J gene.

CDR3: CASSSRTQETQYF
V: TRBV7-9
J: TRBJ2-5

CDR3: CASSQIWEGHGEDTGELFF
V: TRBV4-2
J: TRBJ2-2

CDR3: CASSTGAGNQPQHF
V: TRBV19
J: TRBJ1-5

CDR3: CASKQDGDSNQPQHF
V: TRBV10-2
J: TRBJ1-5

CDR3: CASSWGLQQPQHF
V: TRBV19
J: TRBJ1-5

CDR3: CAAGAGNLDTQYF
V: TRBV2
J: TRBJ2-3

CDR3: CASSVDSGGSMGQFF
V: TRBV6-4
J: TRBJ2-1

CDR3: CASSYQGVGNTGELFF
V: TRBV6-6
J: TRBJ2-2

CDR3: CASSPGNGQPQHF
V: TRBV27
J: TRBJ1-5

CDR3: CATSKLGGTDTQYF
V: TRBV15
J: TRBJ2-3

CDR3: CASSPMGGTEAFF
V: TRBV9
J: TRBJ1-1

CDR3: CASRSTKRGGVYTGELFF
V: TRBV2
J: TRBJ2-2

CDR3: CASRQGQNTEAFF
V: TRBV19
J: TRBJ1-1

CDR3: CASPRGNTEAFF
V: TRBV2
J: TRBJ1-1

CDR3: CASSIGQGDYEQYF
V: TRBV19
J: TRBJ2-7

CDR3: CASSEGQFRMNTEAFF
V: TRBV7-2
J: TRBJ1-1

CDR3: CASSLVYRHSYEQYF
V: TRBV7-9
J: -

CDR3: CASSYRVNEKLFF
V: TRBV6-5
J: TRBJ1-4

CDR3: CASSAQDYNSPLHF
V: TRBV9
J: TRBJ1-6

CDR3: CASSVAGLPYNEQFF
V: TRBV9
J: TRBJ2-1

CDR3: CASSQSGTYGYTF
V: TRBV11-2
J: TRBJ1-2

CDR3: CSVEGLSGTDTQYF
V: TRBV29-1
J: TRBJ2-3

CDR3: CAWSRLAGIWEQYF
V: TRBV30
J: TRBJ2-7

CDR3: CASSSGRTNTEAFF
V: TRBV27
J: TRBJ1-1

CDR3: CAISESSVTVAGYTDTQYF
V: TRBV10-3
J: TRBJ2-3

CDR3: CASSATGYEQYF
V: TRBV9
J: -

CDR3: CASSLRGRSTDTQYF
V: TRBV27
J: TRBJ2-3

CDR3: CASSVTYGGSYEQYF
V: TRBV9
J: TRBJ2-7

CDR3: CASRATGSWDYEQYF
V: TRBV2
J: TRBJ2-7

CDR3: CASSYTGLGYGYTF
V: TRBV6-5
J: TRBJ1-2

CDR3: CASSMRGVHEQYF
V: TRBV19
J: TRBJ2-7

CDR3: CASSYNAGELFF
V: TRBV6-5
J: TRBJ2-2

CDR3: CASSFSVQGPNSPLHF
V: TRBV6-6
J: TRBJ1-6

CDR3: CASSFGYFMNTEAFF
V: TRBV7-9
J: TRBJ1-1

CDR3: CASSRGGQGGTEAFF
V: TRBV6-5
J: TRBJ1-1

CDR3: CASSASGGAGDTQYF
V: TRBV9
J: TRBJ2-3

CDR3: CASSLLVTGELFF
V: TRBV4-1
J: TRBJ2-2

CDR3: CATQKKETQYF
V: TRBV5-4
J: TRBJ2-5

CDR3: CASSPPGAETQYF
V: TRBV19
J: TRBJ2-5

CDR3: CASSLGETYEQYF
V: TRBV11-2
J: TRBJ2-7

CDR3: CARTSPRDEQYF
V: TRBV2
J: TRBJ2-7

CDR3: CASSVTEQGYGYGYTF
V: TRBV7-9
J: TRBJ1-2

CDR3: CASSLAGQISGNTIYF
V: TRBV6-6
J: TRBJ1-3

CDR3: CASSVKGAGANVLTF
V: TRBV6-4
J: TRBJ2-6

CDR3: CASSPGTDSNQPQHF
V: TRBV7-9
J: TRBJ1-5

CDR3: CASSDTEGLYEQYF
V: TRBV6-1
J: TRBJ2-7

CDR3: CASREGPQETQYF
V: TRBV10-1
J: TRBJ2-5

CDR3: CASSSPKPGGWNTEAFF
V: TRBV28
J: TRBJ1-1

CDR3: CAWSVLVASGTDTQYF
V: TRBV30
J: TRBJ2-3

CDR3: CSVERAKNYGYTF
V: TRBV29-1
J: TRBJ1-2

CDR3: CASSFRDRGLEQYF
V: TRBV5-5
J: TRBJ2-7

CDR3: CASSFSSDSTANIQYF
V: TRBV5-4
J: TRBJ2-4

CDR3: CASSPWDNHYEQYF
V: TRBV9
J: TRBJ2-7

CDR3: CASSGSGGTHEQYF
V: TRBV4-1
J: TRBJ2-7

CDR3: CASSLNRLDSPLHF
V: TRBV5-4
J: TRBJ1-6

CDR3: CASGGNLGVSTDTQYF
V: TRBV19
J: TRBJ2-3

CDR3: CASSFVVGEEYF
V: TRBV7-9
J: TRBJ2-7